This TCR beta chain was recorded in a study of cytomegalovirus exposure and HLA in healthy donors. The study's findings and limits: Confirmation was obtained in vitro that a few CMV-associated chains are specific for CMV antigens.

As for this clone: As yet, its antigen is unknown.

PCR employed 60 Vbeta and 13 Jbeta primers. Profiling relied on immunoSEQ multiplex PCR, and the TCRdb table lists in-frame clones only, not all of them. The sample comprises over 150,000 clones, roughly four fifths of which are singletons, and around 11% rests with the top ten. The CDR3 length is 14 residues. Trimming removed 5 bases from V and 1 base from J, with 11 bases in between. CDR1 is MDHEN, CDR2 SYDVKM, per germline. The rearrangement links TRBV28 to TRBJ1-1, with D tentatively TRBD1 (6 bases). The receptor comes from a man between 50 and 59 years old in good health and CMV-seropositive. Material for sequencing was PBMCs. The CDR3 sequence: CASSPLTGNTEAFF. CDR3 DNA: TGTGCCAGCAGTCCCCTGACAGGGAACACTGAAGCTTTCTTT.